Listed here are 24 T cell receptor delta chains from one sample, sequenced in a study of γδ T cells in repeated Plasmodium falciparum infection. TCRdb re-called clones from the multiplex PCR reads using CATT. The table lists approximately 90,000 delta-chain clones, more than 0.85% of them singletons. Gammadelta T cells were flow-sorted from PBMC into Vgamma9/Vdelta2+ and Vdelta2-negative populations for bulk analysis. The sample taken for sequencing was gamma-delta T cells from blood. The receptors were gathered from a pool of human donors (malaria-infected and uninfected, not separated).

To note about this clone: A read error likely explains why the TCRdb protein, taken from a much larger clone, differs from this DNA's translation at residue 19; the protein shown is translated from the DNA. With the J gene uncalled, the V gene is TRDV2; the table's D call, TRDD3, was not checked against the DNA. Germline assignment: CDR1 GEAIGNYY and CDR2 EKD. This CDR3 comprises 21 residues. CDR3 protein: CACDTDNWGIRVLPITPPWIF. The CDR3 nucleotides are TGTGCCTGTGACACCGACAACTGGGGGATACGCGTCTTACCAATCACACCCCCTTGGATCTTT.

This clone was observed a few times. With a far larger clone one base away, a read error is the likely cause. This sample also contains other DNA sequences that code for the same CDR3. V is TRDV2 and J is TRDJ1, with 7 bases matching TRDD3. The J gene, not given by TCRdb, was assigned here from a germline match of the nucleotide sequence. In germline, CDR1 is GEAIGNYY, CDR2 EKD. The CDR3 has 19 amino acids. V was pared by 0 bases and J by 2 bases, with 17 bases of the junction left unmatched. As DNA, the CDR3 is TGTGCCTGTGACACCGTTTCCCCTGGGGGGGGCCAGTATACCGATAAACTCATCTTT. Translating gives CACDTVSPGGGQYTDKLIF.

This clone was counted only a few times. A far larger clone is only one base removed, so a read error is likely. Other DNA sequences within the sample encode an identical CDR3. As DNA, the CDR3 is TGTGCCTGCGACAACCGGGCCGAAAAGACTGGGGGATCCGAGTCCTGGGACACCCGACAGATGTTTTTC. It specifies CACDNRAEKTGGSESWDTRQMFF. This chain links TRDV2 with TRDJ3; TRDD3 aligns across 10 bases. Germline V lookup: CDR1 GEAIGNYY, CDR2 EKD. The CDR3 is 23 amino acids.

This clone was observed a few times. A far larger clone differs by one base, so this is likely a read error. Other DNA variants within this sample encode the same CDR3. This rearrangement joins TRDV2 to TRDJ3; 9 bases are shared with TRDD3. The CDR3 totals 22 residues. Germline CDR1 reads GEAIGNYY; CDR2 reads EKD. The CDR3 coding sequence is TGTGCCTGCGACACCGTGGACATTACTGGGGGACAAAGCTCCTGGGACACCCGACAGATGTTTTTC. Amino acid sequence: CACDTVDITGGQSSWDTRQMFF.

With respect to this clone: A far more abundant clone sits one base away, making this likely a read error. Other nucleotide sequences in the sample specify the same CDR3. The V gene call is TRDV2, and the J gene call is absent; no check of the table's D call, TRDD3, against the DNA was made. There are 16 residues in the CDR3. The germline gives CDR1 GEAIGNYY, CDR2 EKD. The DNA of the CDR3 is TGTGCCTGTACCGGGGGATACAGTAGAGGAACCGATAAACTTATCTTT. Translated: CACTGGYSRGTDKLIF.

This clone has only a few counts. A far larger clone is only one base removed, so a read error is likely. Other DNA sequences within the sample encode an identical CDR3. This chain links TRDV1 with TRDJ1, with D possibly matching TRDD2 (6 bases). Assignment of the J gene here rests on matching the DNA to germline, because TCRdb gives none. Germline V gene sequence: CDR1 TSWWSYY, CDR2 QGS. The CDR3 totals 18 residues. V lost 4 bases and J lost 5, with 26 bases in between. The CDR3 loop reads CALGGTFPTWVLVDKLIF. Written as DNA, the CDR3 is TGTGCTCTTGGGGGCACCTTCCCCACATGGGTCCTAGTGGATAAACTCATCTTT.

This clone was found a few times. The protein in TCRdb stems from a much larger clone and differs at residue 10 from this DNA's translation, likely a read error; here the protein is translated from the DNA. The V and J genes are TRDV2 and TRDJ1; 7 nucleotides line up with TRDD3. TCRdb is silent on the J gene; assignment here came from matching the DNA to germline. The V gene's germline CDR1 is GEAIGNYY and CDR2 EKD. The V gene end was trimmed by 1 base and the J gene end by 0 bases; junction bases not matched to a gene: 16. The CDR3 is 19 amino acids. The CDR3 is CACDTVGGYGNDYTDKLIF. DNA for the CDR3: TGTGCCTGTGACACGGTTGGTGGATACGGCAACGACTACACCGATAAACTCATCTTT.

Turning to this clone: This sequence is one base from a far larger clone and is likely a read error. This sample also contains other DNA sequences that code for the same CDR3. The chain couples TRDV1 to TRDJ1; TRDD3 matches 8 bases. Matching the DNA to germline supplied the J gene, which TCRdb does not give. The CDR3 is 25 amino acids. CDR1 is TSWWSYY, CDR2 QGS, per germline. The CDR3 DNA sequence: TGCGCTCTTGGGGGGCCTCCCCTCTTTCCTAACACACCTGTACTGGGGGCCGAGCACACCGATAAACTCATCTTT. Translating it yields CALGGPPLFPNTPVLGAEHTDKLIF.

In the case of this clone: The protein recorded in TCRdb matches a much larger clone and deviates from this DNA's translation at residue 16, suggesting a read error; the protein here is obtained by translating the DNA. The V call is TRDV1, the J call TRDJ1; 10 nucleotides line up with TRDD3. In germline, CDR1 is TSWWSYY, CDR2 QGS. CDR3 length: 22 amino acids. V trimming: 3 bases; J trimming: 1 base; junction bases outside the gene matches: 23. This chain's CDR3 is CALGDVTGALWGDTTCTDKLIF. CDR3 coding DNA: TGTGCTCTTGGGGACGTAACCGGGGCCCTCTGGGGGGATACGACCTGCACCGATAAACTCATCTTT.

This clone was seen a few times. One base separates it from a far larger clone, so it is likely a read error. The sample has other DNA sequences that encode this CDR3 too. The V gene corresponds to TRDV2; no J gene was called; the D call in the table, TRDD3, was not verified against the DNA. From germline, CDR1 is GEAIGNYY and CDR2 EKD. The length of the CDR3 is 17 residues. The DNA of the CDR3 is TGTGCCTGTGACGCCTTACTGGGGGACACGTACACCGATAAGCTCATCTTT. This encodes CACDALLGDTYTDKLIF.

In its sample, this clone was seen a few times. The protein in TCRdb stems from a much larger clone and differs at residue 7 from this DNA's translation, likely a read error; here the protein is translated from the DNA. This chain links TRDV1 with TRDJ1; possibly TRDD2 or TRDD3 for D (5 bases each). TCRdb records no J gene; here it was assigned by comparing the DNA to germline. Germline V gives CDR1 TSWWSYY, CDR2 QGS. Between the trimmed V and J ends, which lost 1 base and 5 bases, there was a span of 20 bases. The CDR3 is 17 residues long. CDR3 sequence (DNA): TGTGCTCTTGGGGAACGCCCCTTCTCCCGGGGAGAAGATAAACTCATCTTT. This codes for CALGERPFSRGEDKLIF.

This clone was detected a few times. TCRdb's protein for this DNA is that of a much larger clone and differs from the translation at residue 12, likely a read error; the protein shown is the DNA translation. The chain joins TRDV2 to TRDJ1, with TRDD3 matching over 9 bases. TCRdb gives no J gene; it was assigned here by matching the DNA to germline. The V and J ends lost 4 bases and 7 bases, in that order; junction bases with no gene match: 15. The CDR3 consists of 16 residues. CDR1 and CDR2 (germline): GEAIGNYY, EKD. CDR3 protein: CACDGTGGRNYVKLIF. The CDR3, as DNA: TGTGCCTGTGATGGTACTGGGGGACGTAACTACGTTAAACTCATCTTT.

This clone was counted a few times. A far larger clone is just one base off, so this is likely a read error. Other DNA sequences in this specimen translate into the identical CDR3. V usage is TRDV1 and J usage is TRDJ1, with 8 bases lining up with TRDD3. Germline V gene sequence: CDR1 TSWWSYY, CDR2 QGS. CDR3 length equals 21 residues. As DNA, the CDR3 is TGTGCTCTTGGGGAACTAAGGACCTACAACCGAACTGGGGGTTGCACCGACAAACTCATCTTT. Translated: CALGELRTYNRTGGCTDKLIF.

This clone came up a few times. A far larger clone is one base from this, pointing to a likely read error. The same CDR3 can be traced to other DNA sequences in this sample. This sequence joins TRDV1 and TRDJ1; 12 nucleotides line up with TRDD3. The J gene was not available in TCRdb and was assigned here by matching the DNA to germline segments. Germline V lookup: CDR1 TSWWSYY, CDR2 QGS. J gave up 5 bases and V 2 bases, and 21 bases lay outside the gene matches. The CDR3 is 21 amino acids. The CDR3 region has the DNA TGTGCTCTTGGGGAATTCACAGCGGTACTGGGGGATACTGTCGTCATGGATAAACTCATCTTT. Its protein product is CALGEFTAVLGDTVVMDKLIF.

Remarks on this clone: The protein given by TCRdb reflects a much larger clone and differs at residue 8 from this DNA's translation, likely from a read error; the protein shown is the DNA's translation. V and J are TRDV1 and TRDJ1; D is undetermined. CDR3 length equals 16 residues. The germline CDR1 and CDR2 sequences are TSWWSYY and QGS. The V end lost 2 bases, the J end lost 0 bases, and 13 bases lay between the germline ends. CDR3 sequence reads: CALGEFGRSYTDKLIF. In nucleotides, the CDR3 is TGTGCTCTTGGGGAATTTGGGAGATCCTACACCGATAAACTCATCTTT.

This clone occurred a few times. A far larger clone is one base from this, pointing to a likely read error. Other DNA variants within this sample encode the same CDR3. The rearrangement uses TRDV1 and TRDJ1; TRDD3 agrees at 7 bases. In the absence of a J gene in TCRdb, the DNA was matched to germline to assign it here. CDR1 and CDR2 from the germline V gene are TSWWSYY and QGS. The CDR3 extends over 24 amino acids. J gave up 1 base and V 4 bases, and 33 bases lay outside the gene matches. Here the CDR3 DNA reads TGTGCTCTTGGGGGAAAGGGTGTTAATCCAGGGGATTCCCCGCGCGGGGGATGCACCGATAAACTCATCTTT. Residues: CALGGKGVNPGDSPRGGCTDKLIF.

This clone appeared many times. The protein in TCRdb stems from a much larger clone and differs at residue 6 from this DNA's translation, likely a read error; here the protein is translated from the DNA. This chain uses TRDV2 with TRDJ1, with D possibly matching TRDD3 (5 bases). In the absence of a J gene in TCRdb, the DNA was matched to germline to assign it here. The CDR3 runs to 19 residues. V dropped 0 bases and J dropped 2 bases, with 24 bases sitting between them. CDR1 and CDR2 (germline): GEAIGNYY, EKD. The CDR3 nucleotides are TGTGCCTGTGACACCATGAGTAGGGTCCTGGGAAACGAAACCGATAAACTCATCTTT. Residues: CACDTMSRVLGNETDKLIF.

Remarks on this clone: A far larger clone is only one base removed, so a read error is likely. Other DNA sequences of this sample code for an identical CDR3. This sequence joins TRDV1 and TRDJ1, with 12 bases fitting TRDD3. TCRdb does not report a J gene; here it was assigned by matching the DNA to germline references. In germline, CDR1 is TSWWSYY, CDR2 QGS. Unmatched junction bases numbered 26, after V lost 6 bases and J lost 3 bases. The length of the CDR3 is 22 residues. This chain's CDR3 is CALGDFPSVRGILGDTPDKLIF. The CDR3, as DNA: TGTGCTCTTGGAGATTTCCCTTCTGTGAGGGGGATACTGGGGGATACCCCCGATAAACTCATCTTT.

Comments on this clone: TCRdb's protein for this DNA is that of a much larger clone and differs from the translation at residue 16, likely a read error; the protein shown is the DNA translation. This chain links TRDV1 with TRDJ1; 8 bases match TRDD3. The CDR3 is made up of 19 amino acids. Germline V gene lookup returns CDR1 TSWWSYY and CDR2 QGS. Written as DNA, the CDR3 is TGTGCTCTTGGGGAACTAGTCGCCCCTCGGGGGATAGGGACCGATAGACTCATCTTT. It is translated as CALGELVAPRGIGTDRLIF.

A word on this clone: TCRdb's protein for this DNA is that of a much larger clone and differs from the translation at residue 14, likely a read error; the protein shown is the DNA translation. The chain uses TRDV2 and TRDJ1, with 8 bases matching TRDD2. The J gene is not listed in TCRdb, so it was assigned here from a DNA match to germline. This CDR3 is built from 18 residues. Germline V lookup: CDR1 GEAIGNYY, CDR2 EKD. The CDR3 protein is CADKASYVPGDVTGKLIF. The CDR3 DNA follows: TGTGCAGACAAGGCTTCCTACGTACCTGGGGACGTTACCGGTAAACTCATCTTT.

Details on this clone: This likely reflects a read error, since a far larger clone is one base away. This sample includes further DNA sequences coding for the same CDR3. V gene TRDV2 combines with J gene TRDJ1; TRDD3 agrees at 8 bases. The J gene, absent from TCRdb, was called here by matching the DNA to germline. This CDR3 has 18 residues. Germline CDR1 reads GEAIGNYY; CDR2 reads EKD. The V gene end was trimmed by 0 bases and the J gene end by 3 bases; junction bases not matched to a gene: 14. The CDR3 sequence: CACDTLNLGDLGADKLIF. The CDR3 nucleotides are TGTGCCTGTGACACCCTAAATCTGGGGGACTTAGGGGCCGATAAACTCATCTTT.

This clone has just a few counts. Only one base separates this from a far larger clonotype, so it likely reflects a read error. This same CDR3 is encoded by further DNA sequences in the sample. The chain has TRDV1 and TRDJ1, with 7 bases aligning to TRDD3. TCRdb supplies no J gene; here it was assigned by aligning the nucleotide sequence to germline. The CDR3 covers 24 residues. Germline CDR1 reads TSWWSYY; CDR2 reads QGS. The CDR3 sequence: CALGARSTPSLLEWGKVGTDKLIF. CDR3 bases: TGCGCTCTTGGGGCCAGATCCACGCCTTCGCTCCTGGAATGGGGGAAGGTAGGGACCGATAAACTCATCTTT.

This clone was counted only a few times. The protein given by TCRdb reflects a much larger clone and differs at residue 10 from this DNA's translation, likely from a read error; the protein shown is the DNA's translation. This chain uses TRDV1 with TRDJ1; no clear D gene. The J gene is not listed in TCRdb, so it was assigned here from a DNA match to germline. There are 18 residues in the CDR3. V lost 9 bases to trimming and J lost 0 bases, with 26 bases between them. CDR1 is TSWWSYY and CDR2 is QGS in the germline V gene. CDR3 in DNA: TGTGCTCTGACACAAGAGGGAAGACTGAGGCCGTACACCGATAAACTCATCTTT. Encoded protein: CALTQEGRLRPYTDKLIF.

As to this clone: For this DNA, TCRdb reports the protein of a much larger clone, which diverges at residue 7, most likely from a read error; the protein presented here is translated directly from the DNA. The chain joins TRDV2 to TRDJ1, with 8 bases matching TRDD3. TCRdb carries no J gene annotation; the J gene was assigned here by matching the DNA with germline. Germline V gene lookup returns CDR1 GEAIGNYY and CDR2 EKD. There are 15 residues in the CDR3. V gave up 3 bases and J gave up 4 bases; unmatched junction bases: 9. The CDR3 sequence: CACDDLAGDNDKLIF. Here the CDR3 DNA reads TGTGCCTGTGACGACCTGGCGGGGGATAACGATAAACTCATCTTT.